This TCR beta chain was identified in a study of human T cells and chemical hapten exposure. Per the germline V gene, CDR1 is SQVTM and CDR2 is ANQGSEA. This CDR3 spans 14 amino acids. The J segment lost 3 bases and the V segment lost 5 bases, leaving 8 bases of the junction unmatched. General observations from the study: Sensitization with DPC brought no change to TCRs above 1 in 1000 in frequency.

A remark on this clonotype: The antigen is unknown.

Noted time point: patch test 3, about 24 weeks after DPC sensitization. Sample treatment: therapeutic diphenylcyclopropenone sensitization with weekly scalp DPC. Someone pulled total RNA out of unfractionated whole blood. Blood sampling occurred before each patch-test application. TCRdb fed the RACE reads into MiXCR, producing one record per CDR3 protein. The table includes more than 35,000 distinct CDR3 sequences, approximately 11% detected once. The sequence derives from a woman aged 40 to 50 with alopecia areata. Some clones in this sample may be carry-over from other donors' samples. The V call is TRBV29-1, the J call TRBJ2-3; 7 bases fit TRBD2. The sequencing used whole blood, collected in connection with sensitization to the hapten diphenylcyclopropenone (DPC). The DNA for the CDR3 is TGCAGCGTTAAAAGAGCGGGAATGACAGATACGCAGTATTTT. This codes for CSVKRAGMTDTQYF.